This section outlines one T cell receptor (beta chain) sequence together with its context. Profiling relied on immunoSEQ multiplex PCR, and the TCRdb table lists in-frame clones only, not all of them. The table lists 60,000 or so clones, just under 90% of them singletons. Germline V gene sequence: CDR1 LNHDA, CDR2 SQIVND (reference sequence). The CDR3 covers 16 residues. Trimming took off 5 bases at V and 3 bases at J, with 14 bases between the two ends. The data belong to a study of technical replicates of blood from a handful of donors. The V gene is TRBV19, the J gene TRBJ1-6; no firm D call. The receptor was isolated from a human donor in good health. Some clones in this sample may be carry-over from other donors' samples. Sequencing input: PBMCs. The CDR3 region is CASSRRAELYNSPLHF. In DNA, the CDR3 is TGTGCCAGTAGTCGCCGAGCTGAACTCTATAATTCACCCCTCCACTTT.